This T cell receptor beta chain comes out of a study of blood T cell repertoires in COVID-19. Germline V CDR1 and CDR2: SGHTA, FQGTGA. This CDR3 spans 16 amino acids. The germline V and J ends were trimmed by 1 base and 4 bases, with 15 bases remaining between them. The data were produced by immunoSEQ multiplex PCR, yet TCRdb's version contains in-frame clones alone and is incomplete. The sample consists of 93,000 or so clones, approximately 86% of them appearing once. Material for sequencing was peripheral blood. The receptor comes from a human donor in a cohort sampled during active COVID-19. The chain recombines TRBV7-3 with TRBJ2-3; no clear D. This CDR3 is CASSLMADIEADTQYF. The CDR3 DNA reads TGTGCCAGCAGCTTAATGGCAGACATTGAAGCAGATACGCAGTATTTT.